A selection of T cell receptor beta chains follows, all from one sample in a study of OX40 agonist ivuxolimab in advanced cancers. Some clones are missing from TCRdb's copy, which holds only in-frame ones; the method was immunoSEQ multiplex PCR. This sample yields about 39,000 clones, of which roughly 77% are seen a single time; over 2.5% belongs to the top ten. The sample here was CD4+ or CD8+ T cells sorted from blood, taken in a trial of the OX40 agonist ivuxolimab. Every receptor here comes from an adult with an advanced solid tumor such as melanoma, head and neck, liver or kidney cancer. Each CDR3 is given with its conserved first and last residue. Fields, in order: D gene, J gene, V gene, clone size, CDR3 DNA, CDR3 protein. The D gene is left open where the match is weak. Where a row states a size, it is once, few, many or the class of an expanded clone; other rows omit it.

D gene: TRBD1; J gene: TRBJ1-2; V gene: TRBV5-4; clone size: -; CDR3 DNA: TGTGCCAGCAGCCCAACGTGGGACAGGGCCACCGGGGGCTACACCTTC; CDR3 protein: CASSPTWDRATGGYTF
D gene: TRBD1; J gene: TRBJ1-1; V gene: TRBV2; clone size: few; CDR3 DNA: TGTGCCAGCAGTTGGGACAGGGCGATAACTGAAGCTTTCTTT; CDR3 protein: CASSWDRAITEAFF
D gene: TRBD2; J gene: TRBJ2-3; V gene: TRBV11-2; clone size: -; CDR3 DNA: TGTGCCAGCAGCTTAGTAGCTAGCGGTGGCACAGATACGCAGTATTTT; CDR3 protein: CASSLVASGGTDTQYF
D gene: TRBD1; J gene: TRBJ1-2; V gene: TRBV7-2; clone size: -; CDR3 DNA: TGTGCCAGCAGCTTAGCAGGACAGGGGGCGCGTGGCTACACCTTC; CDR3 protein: CASSLAGQGARGYTF
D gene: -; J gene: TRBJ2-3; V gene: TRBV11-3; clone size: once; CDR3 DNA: TGTGCCAGCAGCGGGGGACTCGCCGGGCTGACAGATACGCAGTATTTT; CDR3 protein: CASSGGLAGLTDTQYF
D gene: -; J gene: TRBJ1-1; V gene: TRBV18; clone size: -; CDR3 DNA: TGTGCCAGTTCTACGAATTCTCTTAACACTGAAGCTTTCTTT; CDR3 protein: CASSTNSLNTEAFF
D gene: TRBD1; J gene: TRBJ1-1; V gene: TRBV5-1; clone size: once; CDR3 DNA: TGCGCCAGCAGCGAGACAGGGGGCCTTACTGAAGCTTTCTTT; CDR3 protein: CASSETGGLTEAFF
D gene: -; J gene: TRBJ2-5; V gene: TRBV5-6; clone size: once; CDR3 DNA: TGTGCCAGCAGCTTGGTAGGGTACAGGGAAGAGACCCAGTACTTC; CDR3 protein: CASSLVGYREETQYF
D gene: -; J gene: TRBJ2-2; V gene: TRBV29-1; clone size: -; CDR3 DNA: TGCAGCGTTGTAACGAACACCGGGGAGCTGTTTTTT; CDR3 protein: CSVVTNTGELFF
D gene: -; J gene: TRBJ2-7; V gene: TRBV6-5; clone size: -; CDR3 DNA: TGTGCCAGCAGTTACGCGACAGGACCTTACGAGCAGTACTTC; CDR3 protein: CASSYATGPYEQYF
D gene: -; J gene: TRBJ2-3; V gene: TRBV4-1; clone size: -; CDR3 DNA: TGCGCCAGCAGCTTGACCACCCCGGGAGATACGCAGTATTTT; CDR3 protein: CASSLTTPGDTQYF
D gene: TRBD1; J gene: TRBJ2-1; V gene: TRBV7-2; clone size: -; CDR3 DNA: TGTGCCAGCAGCTTAGATGACAGGGGGTACAATGAGCAGTTCTTC; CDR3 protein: CASSLDDRGYNEQFF
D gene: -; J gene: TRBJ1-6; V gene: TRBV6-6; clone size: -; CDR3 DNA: TGTGCCAGCACCCCGACCGAGACCTCACCCCTCCACTTT; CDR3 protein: CASTPTETSPLHF
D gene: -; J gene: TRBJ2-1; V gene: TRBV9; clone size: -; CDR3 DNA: TGTGCCAGCAGCGTAGTAACTACCTACAATGAGCAGTTCTTC; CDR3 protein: CASSVVTTYNEQFF
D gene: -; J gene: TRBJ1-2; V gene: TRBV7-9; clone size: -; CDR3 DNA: TGTGCCAGCAGCTTATTCCCGATCTATGGCTACACCTTC; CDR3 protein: CASSLFPIYGYTF
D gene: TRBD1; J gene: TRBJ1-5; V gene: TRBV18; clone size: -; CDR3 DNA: TGTGCCAGCTCACGGGGACAGGGGGGCGGCCAGCCCCAGCATTTT; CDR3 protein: CASSRGQGGGQPQHF
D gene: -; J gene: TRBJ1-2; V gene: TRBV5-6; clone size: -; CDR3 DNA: TGTGCCAGCAGCTTGGGGGTGGCTAGCTATGGCTACACCTTC; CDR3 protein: CASSLGVASYGYTF
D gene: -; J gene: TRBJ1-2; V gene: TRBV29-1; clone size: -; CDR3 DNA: TGCAGCGTTGAAGAAGGGCAGATGAACTATGGCTACACCTTC; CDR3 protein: CSVEEGQMNYGYTF
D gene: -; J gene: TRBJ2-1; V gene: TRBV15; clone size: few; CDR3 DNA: TGTGCCACCAGCAAAGCCCCGGTTGGGGTTTACTACAATGAGCAGTTCTTC; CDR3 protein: CATSKAPVGVYYNEQFF
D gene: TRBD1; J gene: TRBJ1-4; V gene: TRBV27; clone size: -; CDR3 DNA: TGTGCCAGCAGTTTATCGGGGACAGTTGGTAATGAAAAACTGTTTTTT; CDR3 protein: CASSLSGTVGNEKLFF
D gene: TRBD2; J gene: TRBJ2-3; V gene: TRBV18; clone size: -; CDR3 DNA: TGTGCCAGCTCACCTTTAGCGGGACGTGCAGATACGCAGTATTTT; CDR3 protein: CASSPLAGRADTQYF
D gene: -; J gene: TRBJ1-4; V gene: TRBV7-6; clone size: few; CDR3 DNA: TGTGCCAGCAGCTTAGGTTGGCAGGAGAATGAAAAACTGTTTTTT; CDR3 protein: CASSLGWQENEKLFF
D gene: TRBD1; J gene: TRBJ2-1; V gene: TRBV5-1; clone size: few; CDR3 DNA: TGCGCCAGCAGCACCCGACAGGGGGGGGGCAATGAGCAGTTCTTC; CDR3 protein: CASSTRQGGGNEQFF
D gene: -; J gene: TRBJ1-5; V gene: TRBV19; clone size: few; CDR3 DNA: TGTGCCAGTAGTTTCAGCAATCAGCCCCAGCATTTT; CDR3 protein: CASSFSNQPQHF
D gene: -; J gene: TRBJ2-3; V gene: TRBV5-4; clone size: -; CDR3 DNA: TGTGCCAGCAGCTTTTTAGGTTTTACAGATACGCAGTATTTT; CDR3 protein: CASSFLGFTDTQYF
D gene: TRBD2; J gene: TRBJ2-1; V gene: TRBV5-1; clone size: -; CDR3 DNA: TGCGCCAGCACCCTGAGGGCTAGCGGGGGGTACAATGAGCAGTTCTTC; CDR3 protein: CASTLRASGGYNEQFF
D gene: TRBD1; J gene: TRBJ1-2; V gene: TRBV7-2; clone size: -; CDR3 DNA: TGTGCCAGCTCGAGACAGGGGGACTATGGCTACACCTTC; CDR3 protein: CASSRQGDYGYTF
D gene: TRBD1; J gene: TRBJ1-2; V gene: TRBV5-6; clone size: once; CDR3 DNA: TGTGCCAGCAGCGTGGACAGGGGATTCTATGGCTACACCTTC; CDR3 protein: CASSVDRGFYGYTF
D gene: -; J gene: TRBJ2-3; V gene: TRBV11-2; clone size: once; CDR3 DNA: TGTGCCAGCAGCTTAACCGTTCGCACAGATACGCAGTATTTT; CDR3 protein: CASSLTVRTDTQYF
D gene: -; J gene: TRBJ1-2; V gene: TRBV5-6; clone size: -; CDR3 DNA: TGTGCCAGCAGCTTGGCTAGCTATGGCTACACCTTC; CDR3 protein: CASSLASYGYTF
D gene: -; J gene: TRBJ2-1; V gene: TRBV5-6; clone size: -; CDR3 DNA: TGTGCCAGCAGCTGGTCGGGGGTTGGGGAGCAGTTCTTC; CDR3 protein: CASSWSGVGEQFF
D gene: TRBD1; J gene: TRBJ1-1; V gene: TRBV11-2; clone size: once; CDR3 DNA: TGTGCCAGCAGCTTAGGGGACAGGGGCACTGAAGCTTTCTTT; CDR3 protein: CASSLGDRGTEAFF
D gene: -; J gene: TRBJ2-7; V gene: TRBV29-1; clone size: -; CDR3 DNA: TGCAGCGCTAGCCGACAAGGCGGCGAGCAGTACTTC; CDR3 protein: CSASRQGGEQYF
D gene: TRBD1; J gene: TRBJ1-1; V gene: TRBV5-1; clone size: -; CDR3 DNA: TGCGCCAGCAGCCCTGGGACAGGGGGCACTGAAGCTTTCTTT; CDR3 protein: CASSPGTGGTEAFF
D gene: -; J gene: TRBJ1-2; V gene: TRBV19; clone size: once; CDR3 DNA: TGTGCCAGTAGTGCGCGAGGGAACTATGGCTACACCTTC; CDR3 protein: CASSARGNYGYTF
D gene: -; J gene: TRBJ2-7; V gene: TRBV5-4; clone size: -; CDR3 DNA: TGTGCCAGCAGCTTGTTCGCTGGAGGCAGAAGGCTCTACGAGCAGTACTTC; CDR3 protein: CASSLFAGGRRLYEQYF
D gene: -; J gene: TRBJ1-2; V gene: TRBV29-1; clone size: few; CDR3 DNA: TGCAGCGTTGATTGGCCCGGAGGGGGCTATGGCTACACCTTC; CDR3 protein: CSVDWPGGGYGYTF
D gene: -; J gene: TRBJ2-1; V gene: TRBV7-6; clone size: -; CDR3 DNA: TGTGCCAGCAGCTTAGGTAGCGCCTTCTACAATGAGCAGTTCTTC; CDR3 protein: CASSLGSAFYNEQFF
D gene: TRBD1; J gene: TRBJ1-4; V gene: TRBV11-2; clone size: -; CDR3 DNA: TGTGCCAGCAGCCCAGCCGGGACAGGGGGCTCGAAACTGTTTTTT; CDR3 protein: CASSPAGTGGSKLFF
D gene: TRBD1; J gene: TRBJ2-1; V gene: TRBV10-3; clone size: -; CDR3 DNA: TGTGCCATCAGTTCCTCCGGGACAGGGATGGTAGGTGAGCAGTTCTTC; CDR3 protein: CAISSSGTGMVGEQFF
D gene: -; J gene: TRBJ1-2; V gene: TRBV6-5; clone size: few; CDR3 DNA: TGTGCCAGCAGTTACTCACCAGGGGTTAGCTATGGCTACACCTTC; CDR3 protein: CASSYSPGVSYGYTF
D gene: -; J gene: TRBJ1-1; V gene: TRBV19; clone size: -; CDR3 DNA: TGTGCCAGTACCCCCGGAAGAACTTTTAGCACTGAAGCTTTCTTT; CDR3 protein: CASTPGRTFSTEAFF
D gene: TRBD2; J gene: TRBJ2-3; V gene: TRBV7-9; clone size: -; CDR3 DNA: TGTGCCAGCAGCTTAAAGGCGGGAGGGGTAGATACGCAGTATTTT; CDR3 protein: CASSLKAGGVDTQYF
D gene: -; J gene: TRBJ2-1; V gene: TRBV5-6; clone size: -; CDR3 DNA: TGTGCCAGCAGCTCAGAGAGCGGAGATTTTTACTCCTACAATGAGCAGTTCTTC; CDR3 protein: CASSSESGDFYSYNEQFF
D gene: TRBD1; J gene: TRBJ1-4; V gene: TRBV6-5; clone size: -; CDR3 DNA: TGTGCCAGCAGTTCCCGCCGGGACAGGGCGAATGAAAAACTGTTTTTT; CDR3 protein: CASSSRRDRANEKLFF
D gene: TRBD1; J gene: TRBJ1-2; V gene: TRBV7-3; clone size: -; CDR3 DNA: TGTGCCAGCAGCTCAACCGCCCTCACAGGGGGAGGTGGCTACACCTTC; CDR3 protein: CASSSTALTGGGGYTF
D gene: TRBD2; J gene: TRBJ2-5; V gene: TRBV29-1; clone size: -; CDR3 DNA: TGCAGCGTTGAAAAGGGCGGGAGTCAGACCCAGTACTTC; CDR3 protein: CSVEKGGSQTQYF
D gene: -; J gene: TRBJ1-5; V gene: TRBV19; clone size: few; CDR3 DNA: TGTGCCAGTAGTATGGGGGGCGGGCTGGGCAATCAGCCCCAGCATTTT; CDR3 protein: CASSMGGGLGNQPQHF
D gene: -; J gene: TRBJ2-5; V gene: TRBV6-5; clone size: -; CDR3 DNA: TGTGCCAGCAGTTACGATGGAGAGACCCAGTACTTC; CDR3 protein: CASSYDGETQYF
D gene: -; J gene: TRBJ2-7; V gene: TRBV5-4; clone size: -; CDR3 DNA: TGTGCCAGCAGCGGGGACGGAGGGAGGTACGAGCAGTACTTC; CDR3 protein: CASSGDGGRYEQYF
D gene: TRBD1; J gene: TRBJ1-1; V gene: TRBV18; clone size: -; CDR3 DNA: TGTGCCAGCTCACCTAGGGACAGGAGGGGTGAAGCTTTCTTT; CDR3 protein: CASSPRDRRGEAFF
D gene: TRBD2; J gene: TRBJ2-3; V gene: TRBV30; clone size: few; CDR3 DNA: TGTGCCTCCTCGGGACTAGCAATCGATACGCAGTATTTT; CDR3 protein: CASSGLAIDTQYF
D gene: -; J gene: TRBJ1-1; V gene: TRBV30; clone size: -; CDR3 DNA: TGTGCCTGGAGTGTTGTTCCCACTGAAGCTTTCTTT; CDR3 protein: CAWSVVPTEAFF